This TCR beta chain was sequenced for a study of cytomegalovirus exposure and HLA in healthy donors. As to this clone: Its antigen is as yet unknown.

Findings and limits, study-wide: The listing of about 150 TCR beta chains classed them as cytomegalovirus-associated. Common viral pathogens were later found to be apparently linked to several of the most significant clusters. Fewer N-insertions (relative to the 666-donor mean) were reportedly seen in an Asian-associated ancestry cluster in a later analysis.

This PCR relied on a set of 60 Vbeta primers and 13 Jbeta primers. The table came from immunoSEQ multiplex PCR; TCRdb's copy has only in-frame clones and leaves some out. The sample carries approximately 98,000 clones, roughly 70% recorded once. Sample: PBMCs. The clonotype originates from a male donor in good health and CMV-seronegative.

CDR3 region: CASSLEEVETQYF. CDR3 bases: TGCGCCAGCAGCTTGGAAGAGGTCGAGACCCAGTACTTC. The gene calls are TRBV5-1 and TRBJ2-5; D is undetermined. Germline V gene lookup returns CDR1 SGHRS and CDR2 YFSETQ. CDR3 length: 13 amino acids. V lost 0 bases, J lost 5 bases, and 8 bases lay in between.